The clone carrying this TCR beta chain was seen only once. What it binds is unknown. These data belong to a study of cytomegalovirus exposure and HLA in healthy donors. Study findings and constraints: 164 TCR beta chains were listed as cytomegalovirus-associated. In a later analysis, donors in an Asian-associated ancestry cluster reportedly had fewer N-insertions in productive TCRs than the cohort mean.

CDR1 SGHDT and CDR2 YYEEEE come from the germline V gene. The CDR3 covers 15 residues. Trimming took 3 bases from V and 4 from J; bases not matched to a gene: 7. The PCR had 60 Vbeta and 13 Jbeta primers. The table came from immunoSEQ multiplex PCR; TCRdb's copy has only in-frame clones and leaves some out. The data contain roughly 110,000 clones, over 70% of them singletons. The rearrangement joins TRBV5-6 to TRBJ1-1, with TRBD1 matching 9 bases. The receptor's source is a man aged 25-45 years in good health and CMV-seronegative. The sequenced sample consisted of PBMCs. The CDR3 loop is CASSWGLTGGTEAFF. The CDR3 DNA reads TGTGCCAGCAGCTGGGGCCTGACAGGGGGCACTGAAGCTTTCTTT.